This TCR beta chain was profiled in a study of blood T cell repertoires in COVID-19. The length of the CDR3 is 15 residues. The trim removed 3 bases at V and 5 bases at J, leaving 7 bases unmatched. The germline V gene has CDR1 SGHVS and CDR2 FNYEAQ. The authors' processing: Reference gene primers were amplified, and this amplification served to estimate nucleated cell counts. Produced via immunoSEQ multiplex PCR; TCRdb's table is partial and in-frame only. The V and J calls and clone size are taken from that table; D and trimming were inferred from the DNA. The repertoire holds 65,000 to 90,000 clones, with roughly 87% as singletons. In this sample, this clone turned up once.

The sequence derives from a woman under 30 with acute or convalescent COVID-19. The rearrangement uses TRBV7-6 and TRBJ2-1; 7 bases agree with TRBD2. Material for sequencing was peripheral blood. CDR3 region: CASSLSSGNHNEQFF. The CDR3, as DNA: TGTGCCAGCAGCTTGTCTAGCGGTAACCACAATGAGCAGTTCTTC.